The entry below gives a single T cell receptor (beta chain) sequence along with its context. Its antigen is as yet unknown. CD8 cells regarded as naive lacked CD45RO, were positively chosen for CCR7, and omitted terminally differentiated effector memory CD45RA+ cells. The CDR3 has 13 amino acids. Germline CDR1 and CDR2: SGHDT and YYEEEE. This sample is part of a study of shared clonotypes between healthy human individuals. Across the whole study: Each donor's CD4 naive and CD4 memory cells filled three plates apiece, CD8 naive two, and CD8 memory one.

Study-wide results and caveats: Non-shared clonotypes showed lower generation probabilities than clonotypes common to all four donors.

Sequencing was at deep level. The input for sorted-subset replicate PCRs was around 0.2 ug DNA, tens of thousands of T cell genomes. TCRdb keeps only in-frame clones here, not all; method: immunoSEQ multiplex PCR. The table has approximately 590,000 clones, just under 97% seen once. The sequenced sample was naive CD8+ T cells sorted from blood. The chain has TRBV5-6 and TRBJ2-5; no definite D call. The DNA end favors TRBJ2-7, so the J call may be wrong. The TCR originated in a woman aged 25 to 39 in good health. The CDR3 DNA follows: TGTGCCAGCAGCGTTCAGAGCTCCTACGAGCAGTACTTC. It is translated as CASSVQSSYEQYF.